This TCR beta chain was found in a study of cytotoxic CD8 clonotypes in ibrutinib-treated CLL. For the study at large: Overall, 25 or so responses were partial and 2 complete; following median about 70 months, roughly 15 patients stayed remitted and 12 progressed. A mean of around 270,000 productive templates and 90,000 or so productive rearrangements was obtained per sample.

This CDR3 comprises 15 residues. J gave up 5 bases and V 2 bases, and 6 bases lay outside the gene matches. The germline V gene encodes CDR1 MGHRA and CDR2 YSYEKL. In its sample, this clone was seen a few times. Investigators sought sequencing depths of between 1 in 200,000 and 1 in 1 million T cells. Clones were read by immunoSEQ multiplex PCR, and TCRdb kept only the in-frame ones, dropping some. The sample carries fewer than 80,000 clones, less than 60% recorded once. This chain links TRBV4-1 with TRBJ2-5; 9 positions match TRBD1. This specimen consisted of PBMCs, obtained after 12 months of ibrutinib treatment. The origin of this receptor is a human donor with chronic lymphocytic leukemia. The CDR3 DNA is TGCGCCAGCAGCCAACCGGGACAGGGAAGGGAGACCCAGTACTTC. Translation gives CASSQPGQGRETQYF.